These 26 T cell receptor beta chains originate from one sample sequenced in a study of shared T cell receptors in the human thymus. Here immunoSEQ multiplex PCR was the method, and the copy in TCRdb shows in-frame clones only, minus some. Of under 700,000 clones listed, about four fifths are singletons. These data were also filed under a second study, of human thymus T cells.

Source material: thymocytes. These receptor sequences come from a boy in the first two years of life with a congenital heart defect.

The chain recombines TRBV19 with TRBJ2-7, with D maybe TRBD1 (5 bases). The germline V gene encodes CDR1 LNHDA and CDR2 SQIVND (reference sequence). Trimming took 8 bases from V and 2 from J, leaving 19 bases between them. CDR3 length equals 15 residues. CDR3 bases: TGTGCCAGTCGTCTTAGTAGCAGGACAACCTACGAGCAGTACTTC. Translated, it gives CASRLSSRTTYEQYF.

This rearrangement joins TRBV27 to TRBJ2-1, with a possible D match to TRBD2 (5 bases). The CDR3 has 13 residues. The germline V gene has CDR1 MNHEY and CDR2 SMNVEV (reference sequence). The ends were cut back, 1 base at V and 9 bases at J, with 10 bases in the middle. The CDR3: CASSLYRGSEQFF. The CDR3 coding sequence is TGTGCCAGCAGTTTATATCGGGGAAGTGAGCAGTTCTTC.

The chain recombines TRBV6-1 with TRBJ1-2, with D maybe TRBD1 (5 bases). Deletions cut 1 base from V and 0 bases from J, with 12 bases between. This CDR3 is 16 amino acids long. Germline CDR1 and CDR2: MNHNS and SASEGT. CDR3 coding DNA: TGTGCCAGCAGTGAAGGGTACAGGCGCCCTAACTATGGCTACACCTTC. The encoded protein is CASSEGYRRPNYGYTF.

The chain links TRBV5-1 to TRBJ2-1; 7 bases align to TRBD2. Germline CDR1 SGHRS, CDR2 YFSETQ. Trimming cost V 7 bases and J 0 bases; bases outside gene matches: 7. This CDR3 region has 15 residues. CDR3 amino acids: CASAKAGSSYNEQFF. The CDR3 DNA reads TGCGCCAGCGCAAAAGCGGGAAGCTCCTACAATGAGCAGTTCTTC.

The chain has TRBV5-4 and TRBJ2-7, with no clear D. Germline values: CDR1 SGHNT, CDR2 YYREEE (reference sequence). V lost 4 bases and J 4 bases, leaving 12 bases between the germline ends. The CDR3 contains 13 residues. The CDR3 spells CASSLSEWYEQYF. DNA of the CDR3: TGTGCCAGCAGCCTGTCCGAGTGGTACGAGCAGTACTTC.

J is TRBJ2-5 and V is TRBV9; TRBD2 matches 7 bases. Trimming at V came to 4 bases and at J to 3 bases, leaving 15 bases not matched to a gene. In germline, CDR1 is SGDLS, CDR2 YYNGEE. This CDR3 region has 17 residues. CDR3 residues: CASSSATRGEGKETQYF. In DNA form, the CDR3 reads TGTGCCAGCAGCTCCGCAACCCGGGGGGAGGGGAAAGAGACCCAGTACTTC.

This rearrangement joins TRBV9 to TRBJ2-2; unclear D gene. There are 14 residues in the CDR3. V lost 4 bases to trimming and J lost 4 bases, with 11 bases between them. Per the germline V gene, CDR1 is SGDLS and CDR2 is YYNGEE. The CDR3, as DNA: TGTGCCAGCAGCCCTAGTGGAGTCACCGGGGAGCTGTTTTTT. Translation: CASSPSGVTGELFF.

The rearrangement uses TRBV30 and TRBJ1-3, with D perhaps matching TRBD1 (5 bases). Trimming cost V 6 bases and J 0 bases, with 15 bases left between them. This CDR3 comprises 15 residues. Germline CDR1 and CDR2: GTSNPN and SVGIG (reference sequence). CDR3 sequence: CACYADSDSGNTIYF. The CDR3 DNA reads as TGTGCCTGCTATGCTGACAGCGACTCTGGAAACACCATATATTTT.

J is TRBJ2-2 and V is TRBV9; TRBD1 aligns across 8 bases. V gave up 3 bases and J gave up 3 bases; unmatched junction bases: 4. Germline CDR1 reads SGDLS; CDR2 reads YYNGEE. This CDR3 contains 15 residues. CDR3 sequence (DNA): TGTGCCAGCAGCGCGGACAGGGTTTACACCGGGGAGCTGTTTTTT. It yields the protein CASSADRVYTGELFF.

The chain employs TRBV5-4 and TRBJ2-2; 9 bases are a match to TRBD1. The CDR3 spans 15 residues. Germline assignment: CDR1 SGHNT and CDR2 YYREEE (reference sequence). V trimming: 2 bases; J trimming: 5 bases; junction bases outside the gene matches: 4. The CDR3 loop reads CASSLTGGRTGELFF. CDR3 DNA: TGTGCCAGCAGCTTAACAGGGGGCAGGACCGGGGAGCTGTTTTTT.

The CDR3 sequence: CASSLVGQLYGYTF. CDR3 in DNA: TGTGCCAGCAGCTTAGTGGGACAGCTCTATGGCTACACCTTC. This chain uses TRBV11-2 with TRBJ1-2; TRBD1 matches at 7 bases. V lost 1 base, J lost 4 bases, and 3 bases stayed unmatched. CDR1 and CDR2 (germline): SGHAT, FQNNGV. The CDR3 runs to 14 residues.

This chain uses TRBV30 with TRBJ2-5; D uncertain. CDR1 is GTSNPN, CDR2 SVGIG, per germline (reference sequence). This CDR3 has 15 residues. Trimming shortened V by 0 bases and J by 5 bases, and 16 bases separated the two germline ends. The CDR3 sequence: CAWSVIGFSGETQYF. DNA of the CDR3: TGTGCCTGGAGTGTAATCGGCTTCTCCGGGGAGACCCAGTACTTC.

This clone turned up a few times. The chain joins TRBV5-1 to TRBJ2-7; 8 positions agree with TRBD1. CDR3 length: 16 amino acids. V dropped 4 bases and J dropped 6; count of bases not matched to a gene: 15. Germline loops: CDR1 SGHRS, CDR2 YFSETQ. The CDR3 loop reads CASSIGQGSVDREQYF. The CDR3 coding sequence is TGCGCCAGCAGCATCGGACAGGGATCGGTCGATCGCGAGCAGTACTTC.

V usage is TRBV20-1 and J usage is TRBJ2-3; tentative D call: TRBD2 (6 bases). The germline V gene encodes CDR1 DFQATT and CDR2 SNEGSKA (reference sequence). The CDR3 has 10 amino acids. In nucleotides, the CDR3 is TGCACAACGGGGGCAGATACGCAGTATTTT. Translated, it gives CTTGADTQYF.

J is TRBJ2-7 and V is TRBV11-2; perhaps TRBD2 as D (5 bases). V was shortened by 4 bases and J by 2 bases, with 9 bases between the two germline ends. Germline-derived CDR1 and CDR2 are SGHAT and FQNNGV. This CDR3 is built from 13 residues. The CDR3 sequence is CASSSGLPYEQYF. In nucleotides, the CDR3 is TGTGCCAGCAGCTCCGGACTTCCCTACGAGCAGTACTTC.

V and J are TRBV4-2 and TRBJ2-1; D perhaps matches TRBD2 (6 bases). The germline gives CDR1 LGHNA, CDR2 YNFKEQ. There are 17 residues in the CDR3. The ends were cut back, 1 base at V and 5 bases at J, with 18 bases in the middle. The CDR3 DNA is TGTGCCAGCAGCCAAGGAGATCCTGGCGGGACGGACAATGAGCAGTTCTTC. Its protein is CASSQGDPGGTDNEQFF.

This chain joins TRBV2 and TRBJ2-7; 7 positions agree with TRBD1. The CDR3 loop spans 14 amino acids. Trimming at V came to 5 bases and at J to 5 bases, leaving 9 bases not matched to a gene. Germline V gene data show CDR1 as SNHLY and CDR2 as FYNNEI. This CDR3 reads CASSSDRVSNEQYF. The CDR3 DNA sequence: TGTGCCAGCAGTTCCGACAGGGTAAGCAACGAGCAGTACTTC.

The chain joins TRBV7-2 to TRBJ2-7, with 9 bases identical to TRBD1. Looked up from germline, CDR1 is SGHTA and CDR2 is FQGNSA. V was pared by 3 bases and J by 2 bases, with 8 bases of the junction left unmatched. The CDR3 runs 16 residues. The DNA of the CDR3 is TGTGCCAGCAGCTTCTCAACCGGGACAGGGACCTACGAGCAGTACTTC. This codes for CASSFSTGTGTYEQYF.

This chain links TRBV27 with TRBJ1-2, with a weak D call TRBD1 (5 bases). Germline V gene sequence: CDR1 MNHEY, CDR2 SMNVEV (reference sequence). The CDR3 totals 14 residues. Trimming removed 5 bases at V and 3 bases at J, with 13 bases between. CDR3 region: CASSPLPGYYGYTF. The CDR3, as DNA: TGTGCCAGCAGTCCCCTTCCAGGGTACTATGGCTACACCTTC.

The chain links TRBV27 to TRBJ2-7; D is unresolved. V lost 2 bases, J lost 6 bases, and 20 bases lay in between. This CDR3 is 16 amino acids long. Germline V lookup: CDR1 MNHEY, CDR2 SMNVEV (reference sequence). The CDR3 here is CASSLRWARTSAEQYF. Here the CDR3 DNA reads TGTGCCAGCAGTTTACGGTGGGCCCGAACTTCAGCCGAGCAGTACTTC.

This chain connects TRBV5-4 to TRBJ2-7; 15 nucleotides agree with TRBD2. Germline CDR1 is SGHNT and CDR2 is YYREEE (reference sequence). The CDR3 sequence is 19 residues long. J lost 0 bases, V lost 0 bases, and 7 bases had no gene match. CDR3 nucleotide sequence: TGTGCCAGCAGCTTGGGCGCGGGGACTAGCGGGAGGCCCTCCTACGAGCAGTACTTC. Protein: CASSLGAGTSGRPSYEQYF.

This clone occurred a few times. The chain employs TRBV4-2 and TRBJ2-3, with 9 positions matching TRBD2. Losses at the gene ends were 11 bases for V and 3 bases for J; bases not matched to a gene: 6. CDR1 is LGHNA and CDR2 is YNFKEQ in the germline V gene. The CDR3 spans 13 residues. In DNA form, the CDR3 reads TGTGCCTACCGGCTAGCGGGAACAGATACGCAGTATTTT. Protein sequence: CAYRLAGTDTQYF.

The genes are TRBV6-5 and TRBJ2-7; 7 positions agree with TRBD2. The J segment lost 3 bases and the V segment lost 4 bases, leaving 12 bases of the junction unmatched. CDR1 is MNHEY, CDR2 SVGAGI, per germline. The CDR3 sequence is 16 residues long. Written as DNA, the CDR3 is TGTGCCAGCAGTTCTACGGCTACTAGCGCGTACTACGAGCAGTACTTC. Protein product: CASSSTATSAYYEQYF.

This clone was seen only a few times. The chain combines TRBV4-1 with TRBJ2-2; D is possibly TRBD2 (5 bases). The CDR3 spans 14 residues. Between the trimmed V and J ends, which lost 2 bases and 3 bases, there was a span of 7 bases. Looked up from germline, CDR1 is MGHRA and CDR2 is YSYEKL. The chain's CDR3 is CASSQLAHTGELFF. The CDR3 bases are TGCGCCAGCAGCCAATTAGCGCACACCGGGGAGCTGTTTTTT.

V and J are TRBV28 and TRBJ2-5; 8 bases match TRBD1. The CDR3 runs 14 residues. With V trimmed by 3 bases and J by 5 bases, 5 bases remained unmatched. The V gene's germline CDR1 is MDHEN and CDR2 SYDVKM. The CDR3 is CASSFQGAWETQYF. In DNA form, the CDR3 reads TGTGCCAGCAGTTTCCAGGGGGCGTGGGAGACCCAGTACTTC.

The J gene is TRBJ2-1, the V gene TRBV11-2; 16 nucleotides match TRBD2. Trimming removed 1 base from V and 4 bases from J; junction bases left unmatched: 4. Germline lookup yields CDR1 SGHAT and CDR2 FQNNGV. The CDR3 sequence is 18 residues long. In DNA form, the CDR3 reads TGTGCCAGCAGCTTAGTCGGGACTAGCGGGAGGGAGTACAATGAGCAGTTCTTC. This translates into CASSLVGTSGREYNEQFF.